Reported below is one T cell receptor (beta chain). Its antigen is not known. This sample was included in a study of cytomegalovirus exposure and HLA in healthy donors. Study results and caveats: TCR beta sequences numbering around 15,000 were associated with HLA alleles at 0.05 false discovery rate in a later analysis. The classifier, whose performance was assessed in both the original and validation cohorts, reportedly diagnosed cytomegalovirus status with high specificity and sensitivity. DRB1 showed the most TCR associations and HLA-C the fewest in a later analysis, as rates varied by HLA locus. A likely sequencing artifact accounted for one observed cluster of highly shared sequence variants.

The study ran its PCR with 60 Vbeta and 13 Jbeta primers. Here immunoSEQ multiplex PCR was the method, and the copy in TCRdb shows in-frame clones only, minus some. The table lists 72,000 or so clones, around 78% of them singletons, with 7.5% to 9% in the top ten. The sequenced sample was PBMCs. The sequence was obtained from a man between 18 and 35 years old in good health and CMV-seropositive.

The CDR3, as DNA: TGTGCCATTTGCATACAGGGGGGCTATAATTCACCCCTCCACTTT. This translates into CAICIQGGYNSPLHF. This chain uses TRBV19 with TRBJ1-6; 8 nucleotides align to TRBD1. Unmatched junction bases numbered 8, after V lost 10 bases and J lost 3 bases. The V gene's germline CDR1 is LNHDA and CDR2 SQIVND (reference sequence). The CDR3 runs 15 residues.